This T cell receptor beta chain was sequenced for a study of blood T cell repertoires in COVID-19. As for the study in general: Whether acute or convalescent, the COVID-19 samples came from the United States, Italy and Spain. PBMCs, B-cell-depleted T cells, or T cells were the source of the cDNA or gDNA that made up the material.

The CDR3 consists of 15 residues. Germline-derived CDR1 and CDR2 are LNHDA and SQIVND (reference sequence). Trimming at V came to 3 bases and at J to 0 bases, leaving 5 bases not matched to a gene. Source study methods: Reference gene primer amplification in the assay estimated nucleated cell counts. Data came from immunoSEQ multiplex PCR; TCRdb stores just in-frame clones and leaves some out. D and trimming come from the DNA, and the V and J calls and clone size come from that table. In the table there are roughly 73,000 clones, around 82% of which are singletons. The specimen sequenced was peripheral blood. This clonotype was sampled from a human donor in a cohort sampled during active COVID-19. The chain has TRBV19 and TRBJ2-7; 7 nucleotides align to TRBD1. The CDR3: CASSINRGPSYEQYF. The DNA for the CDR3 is TGTGCCAGTAGTATTAACAGGGGACCCTCCTACGAGCAGTACTTC.